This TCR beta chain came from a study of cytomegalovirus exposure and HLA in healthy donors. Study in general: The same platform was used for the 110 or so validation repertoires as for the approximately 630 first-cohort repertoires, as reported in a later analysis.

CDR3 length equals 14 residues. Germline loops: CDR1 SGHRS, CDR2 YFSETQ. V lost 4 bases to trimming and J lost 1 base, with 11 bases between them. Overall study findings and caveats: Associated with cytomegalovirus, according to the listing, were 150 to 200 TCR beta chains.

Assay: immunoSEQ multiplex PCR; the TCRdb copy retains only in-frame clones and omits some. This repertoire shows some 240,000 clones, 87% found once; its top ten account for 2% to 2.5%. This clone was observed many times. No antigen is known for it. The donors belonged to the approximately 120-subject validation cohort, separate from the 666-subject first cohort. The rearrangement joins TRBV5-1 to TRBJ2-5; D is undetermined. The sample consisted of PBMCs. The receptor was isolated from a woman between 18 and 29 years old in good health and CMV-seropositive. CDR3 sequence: CASSPSQIQETQYF. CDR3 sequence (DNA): TGCGCCAGCAGCCCCTCTCAGATCCAAGAGACCCAGTACTTC.